Listed below are T cell receptor beta chains from one sample, sequenced in a study of CD8+CD57+ T cells in acquired aplastic anemia. TCRdb re-analysed the reads in MiXCR, keeping a single row per CDR3 protein. Among around 290,000 distinct CDR3 sequences listed, 45% to 65% were seen once. Specimen: sorted CD4+, CD8+, or CD8+CD57+ T cells (not recorded which) from PBMCs. The receptor set was obtained from a human donor with aplastic anemia. Both conserved end residues are trimmed from each CDR3. The D gene is left open where the match is weak.

cdr3_length,d_call,v_call,cdr3_aa
13,-,TRBV29-1,SVTPLGGVGNIQY
11,-,TRBV7-9,AIIQGGPGELF
11,-,TRBV6-6,ASSYGSFYEQY
11,TRBD1,TRBV7-9,ASSYDRVQPLH
13,-,TRBV3-1,ASSQLGPGDNEQF
12,TRBD2,TRBV2,ATNLAGGSYEQC
12,-,TRBV12-3/TRBV12-4,ASSLGEANTEAF
13,-,TRBV28,ASTFPYWALGEQY
12,TRBD1,TRBV29-1,SVGGQAINEKLF
14,-,TRBV6-1,ASSGSAAGSGNTIY
11,-,TRBV10-3,AISEGAGYEQY
14,TRBD1,TRBV7-2,ASSSTWAGGIQPQH
13,TRBD1,TRBV10-3,AISEPDRGRSEQY
13,-,TRBV6-2/TRBV6-3,ASSYLGPGAETQY
11,-,TRBV24-1,ATRDLNTGELF
13,TRBD1,TRBV10-3,AISGRTGNTGELF
11,TRBD2,TRBV10-2,ASKGGGTDTQY
11,-,TRBV2,ASSEGRGYGYT
13,-,TRBV14,ASSQSVQYQETQY
15,TRBD2,TRBV5-1,ASSMGLAGGIYNEQF